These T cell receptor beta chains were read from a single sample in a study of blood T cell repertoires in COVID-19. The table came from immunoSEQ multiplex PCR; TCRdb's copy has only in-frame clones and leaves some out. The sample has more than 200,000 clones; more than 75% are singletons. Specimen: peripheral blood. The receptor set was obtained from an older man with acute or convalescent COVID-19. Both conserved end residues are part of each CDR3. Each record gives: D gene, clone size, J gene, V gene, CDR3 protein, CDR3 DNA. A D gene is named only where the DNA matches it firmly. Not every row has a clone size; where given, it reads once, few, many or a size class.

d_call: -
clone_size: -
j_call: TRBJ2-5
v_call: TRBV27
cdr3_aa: CASRPVQRTVEETQYF
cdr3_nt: TGTGCCAGCAGACCCGTTCAGAGGACAGTGGAAGAGACCCAGTACTTC

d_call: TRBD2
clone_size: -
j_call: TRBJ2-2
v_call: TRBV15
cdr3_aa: CATSSEREFNTGELFF
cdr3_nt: TGTGCCACCAGCAGCGAGCGGGAGTTCAACACCGGGGAGCTGTTTTTT

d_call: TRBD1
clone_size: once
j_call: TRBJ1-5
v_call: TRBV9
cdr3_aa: CASSGQGSNQPQHF
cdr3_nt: TGTGCCAGCAGCGGACAGGGAAGCAATCAGCCCCAGCATTTT

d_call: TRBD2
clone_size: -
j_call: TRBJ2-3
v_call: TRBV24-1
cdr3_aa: CATSPSGRVTDTQYF
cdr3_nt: TGTGCCACCAGTCCTAGCGGGAGGGTAACAGATACGCAGTATTTT

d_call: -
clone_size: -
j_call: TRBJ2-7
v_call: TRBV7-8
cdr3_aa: CASSEAGGSGEQYF
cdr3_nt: TGTGCCAGCAGCGAAGCCGGGGGTTCAGGCGAGCAGTACTTC

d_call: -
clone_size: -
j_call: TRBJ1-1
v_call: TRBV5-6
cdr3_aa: CASSFRGTEAFF
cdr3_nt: TGTGCCAGCAGCTTCCGGGGGACTGAAGCTTTCTTT

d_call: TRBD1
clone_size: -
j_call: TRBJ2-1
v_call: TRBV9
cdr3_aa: CASSVTGGNLANEQFF
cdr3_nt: TGTGCCAGCAGCGTAACAGGGGGAAATCTCGCAAATGAGCAGTTCTTC

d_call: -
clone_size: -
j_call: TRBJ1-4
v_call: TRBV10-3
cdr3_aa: CAITSGEWGEKLFF
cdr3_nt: TGTGCCATCACCTCGGGCGAGTGGGGCGAAAAACTGTTTTTT

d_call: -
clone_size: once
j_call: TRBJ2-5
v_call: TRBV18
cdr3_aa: CASSPLGGQETQYF
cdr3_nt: TGTGCCAGCTCTCCCCTGGGGGGACAAGAGACCCAGTACTTC

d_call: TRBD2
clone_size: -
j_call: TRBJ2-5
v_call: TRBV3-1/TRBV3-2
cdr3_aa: CASSSRTGTSAQETQYF
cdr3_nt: TGTGCCAGCAGCTCCCGTACCGGGACTAGCGCCCAAGAGACCCAGTACTTC

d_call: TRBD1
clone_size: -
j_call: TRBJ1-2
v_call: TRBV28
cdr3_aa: CASSWDRAWGYTF
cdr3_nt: TGTGCCAGCAGTTGGGACAGGGCTTGGGGCTACACCTTC

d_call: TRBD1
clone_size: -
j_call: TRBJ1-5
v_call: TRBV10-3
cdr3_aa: CAIKGGQGAEGNQPQHF
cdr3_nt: TGTGCCATCAAGGGAGGACAGGGGGCAGAAGGCAATCAGCCCCAGCATTTT

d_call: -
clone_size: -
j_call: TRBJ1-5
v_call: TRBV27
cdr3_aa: CASSQQGGGPQHF
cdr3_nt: TGTGCCAGCAGTCAACAGGGAGGGGGGCCCCAGCATTTT

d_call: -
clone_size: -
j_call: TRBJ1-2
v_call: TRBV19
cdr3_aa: CASSTLVGGGYTF
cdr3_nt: TGTGCCAGTAGTACCCTCGTCGGGGGTGGCTACACCTTC

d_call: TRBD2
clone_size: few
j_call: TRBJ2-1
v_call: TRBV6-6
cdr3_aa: CASSQLSSGSLRNEQFF
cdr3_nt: TGTGCCAGCAGTCAACTCTCTAGCGGGAGTTTGAGGAATGAGCAGTTCTTC

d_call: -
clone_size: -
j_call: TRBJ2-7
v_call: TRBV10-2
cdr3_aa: CASSGSVSSYEQYF
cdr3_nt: TGCGCCAGCAGTGGTTCCGTTAGCTCCTACGAGCAGTACTTC

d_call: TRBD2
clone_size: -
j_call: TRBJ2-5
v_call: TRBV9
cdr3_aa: CASSVVPGGGSETQYF
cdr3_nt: TGTGCCAGCAGCGTAGTTCCCGGGGGGGGTTCGGAGACCCAGTACTTC

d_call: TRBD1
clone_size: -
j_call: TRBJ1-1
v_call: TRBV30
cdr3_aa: CAWGTGSLLNTEAFF
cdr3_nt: TGTGCCTGGGGGACAGGGTCCCTCCTGAACACTGAAGCTTTCTTT

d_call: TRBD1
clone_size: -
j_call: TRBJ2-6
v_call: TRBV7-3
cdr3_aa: CASSLGTGGTGANVLTF
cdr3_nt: TGTGCCAGCAGCTTAGGGACAGGGGGCACTGGGGCCAACGTCCTGACTTTC

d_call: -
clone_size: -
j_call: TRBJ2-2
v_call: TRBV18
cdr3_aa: CASRALDSANTGELFF
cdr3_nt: TGTGCCAGCCGGGCATTGGACAGCGCGAACACCGGGGAGCTGTTTTTT

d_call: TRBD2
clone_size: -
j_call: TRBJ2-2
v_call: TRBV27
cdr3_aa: CASRTGTSSTGELFF
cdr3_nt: TGTGCCAGCAGAACCGGGACTAGCAGCACCGGGGAGCTGTTTTTT

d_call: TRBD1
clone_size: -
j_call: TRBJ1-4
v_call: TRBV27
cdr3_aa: CASSTDRDNEKLFF
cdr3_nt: TGTGCCAGCAGCACGGACAGGGATAATGAAAAACTGTTTTTT

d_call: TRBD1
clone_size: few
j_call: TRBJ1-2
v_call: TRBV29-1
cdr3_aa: CSVRQGASYGYTF
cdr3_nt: TGCAGCGTTCGGCAGGGGGCCAGCTATGGCTACACCTTC

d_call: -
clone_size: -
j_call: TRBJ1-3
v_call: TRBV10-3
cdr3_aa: CAISEASGTLYF
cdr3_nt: TGTGCCATCAGTGAGGCTTCCGGGACATTATATTTT

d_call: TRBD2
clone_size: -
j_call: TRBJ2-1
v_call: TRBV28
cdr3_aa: CASSPSGGGNNEQFF
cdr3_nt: TGTGCCAGCAGTCCCTCTGGCGGGGGGAACAATGAGCAGTTCTTC

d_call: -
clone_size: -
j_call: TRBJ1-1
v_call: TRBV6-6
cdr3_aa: CASRNDRIEAFF
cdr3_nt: TGTGCCAGCAGGAACGACAGAATTGAAGCTTTCTTT

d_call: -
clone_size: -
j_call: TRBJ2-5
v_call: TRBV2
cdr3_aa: CASSEPRTGQETQYF
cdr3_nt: TGTGCCAGCAGTGAACCCAGGACTGGACAAGAGACCCAGTACTTC

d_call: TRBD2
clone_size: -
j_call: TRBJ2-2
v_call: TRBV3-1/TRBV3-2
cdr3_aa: CASSQDALAGVAGELFF
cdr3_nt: TGTGCCAGCAGCCAAGACGCTCTAGCGGGAGTGGCCGGGGAGCTGTTTTTT

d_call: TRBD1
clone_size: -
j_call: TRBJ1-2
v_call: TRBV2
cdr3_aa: CASSDRGLVGYTF
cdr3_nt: TGTGCCAGCAGTGACAGGGGGCTCGTCGGCTACACCTTC

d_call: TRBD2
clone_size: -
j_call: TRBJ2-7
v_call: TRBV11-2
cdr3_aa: CASRYTSGTYYEQYF
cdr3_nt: TGTGCCAGCAGATATACTAGCGGAACTTACTACGAGCAGTACTTC

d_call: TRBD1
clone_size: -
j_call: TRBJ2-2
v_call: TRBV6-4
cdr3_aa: CASSAGTGVPGELFF
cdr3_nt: TGTGCCAGCAGCGCCGGGACAGGGGTCCCCGGGGAGCTGTTTTTT

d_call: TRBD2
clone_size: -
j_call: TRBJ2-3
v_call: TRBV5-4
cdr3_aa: CASSFTAGGADTQYF
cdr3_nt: TGTGCCAGCAGCTTTACGGCGGGAGGAGCAGATACGCAGTATTTT

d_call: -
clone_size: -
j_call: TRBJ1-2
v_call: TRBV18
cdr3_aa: CASSPTLEYGYTF
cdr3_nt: TGTGCCAGCTCACCAACCCTCGAGTATGGCTACACCTTC

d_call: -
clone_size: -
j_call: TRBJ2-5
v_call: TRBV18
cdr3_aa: CASSPYRNSGETQYF
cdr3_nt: TGTGCCAGCTCACCATATCGGAACTCGGGAGAGACCCAGTACTTC

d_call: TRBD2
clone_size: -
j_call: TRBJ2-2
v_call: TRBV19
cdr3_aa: CASSSGSPGTGELFF
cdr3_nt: TGTGCCAGTAGCAGCGGGAGTCCGGGCACCGGGGAGCTGTTTTTT

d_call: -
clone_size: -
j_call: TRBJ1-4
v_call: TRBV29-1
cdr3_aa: CSVGSVGLNEKLFF
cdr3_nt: TGCAGCGTTGGATCTGTCGGGTTAAATGAAAAACTGTTTTTT

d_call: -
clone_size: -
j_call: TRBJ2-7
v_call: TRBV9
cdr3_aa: CASSVATGFTYEQYF
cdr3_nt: TGTGCCAGCAGCGTAGCTACAGGGTTCACCTACGAGCAGTACTTC